This TCR beta chain was identified in a study of T cells after yellow fever vaccination. Study-wide context: Libraries from low-cell-number fractions were prepared with the SMART-Seq v4 Ultra Low Input RNA kit.

V was shortened by 2 bases and J by 0 bases, with 16 bases between the two germline ends. The CDR3 is 18 residues long. CDR1 KGHDR and CDR2 SFDVKD come from the germline V gene. This clonotype was found many times. TCRdb re-called the 5' RACE reads with MiXCR, one entry per CDR3 protein. The table includes 350,000 to 450,000 distinct CDR3 sequences, around 6.5% detected once. The chain is built from TRBV24-1 and TRBJ1-5, with D possibly TRBD1 on 5 matching bases. The source material was PBMCs, sampled 5 days after the yellow fever booster vaccination. This receptor was taken from a man aged 25 to 45 who received the YFV17D yellow fever vaccine. The CDR3 sequence is CATSDYGHRDFSNQPQHF. The CDR3 DNA sequence: TGTGCCACCAGTGATTACGGACACCGGGACTTTAGCAATCAGCCCCAGCATTTT.